The rows below give T cell receptor beta chains drawn from one sample of a study of T cell responses to AZD1222 COVID-19 vaccine. This table comes from immunoSEQ multiplex PCR, and its TCRdb copy is limited to in-frame clones, with some not included. The repertoire has some 120,000 clones, about 90% of them found once; the top ten carry 1.3% to 1.5%. The specimen comprised peripheral blood, sampled on day 0 of AZD1222 vaccination. The receptors here all came from an adult in good health. Each CDR3 is given without its conserved first and last residue.

>TRBJ1-4|TRBV18
ASSPTPTNEKLF
>TRBJ1-4|TRBV9
ASSFEVAGPQKLF
>TRBJ2-5|TRBV18
ASSPGQGETQY
>TRBJ1-1|TRBV7-2
ASSLATRNTEAF
>TRBJ2-1|TRBV24-1
ATSDGFYIGADEQF
>TRBJ2-2|TRBV6-5
ASSYHVRRVPGELF
>TRBJ1-2|TRBV28
ASSLGTVKQNYGYT
>TRBJ2-3|TRBV7-2
ASSSRGQGFTDTQY
>TRBJ2-3|TRBV10-3
AISEPLLGGTQY
>TRBJ2-5|TRBV10-1
ASSGDRGYQETQY
>TRBJ1-2|TRBV28
ASSPGRAGGYT
>TRBJ1-6|TRBV3-1/TRBV3-2
ASSPRDNSPLH
>TRBJ1-5|TRBV6-5
ASSLRGGYQPQH
>TRBJ1-2|TRBV7-9
ASSFGSQDHGYT
>TRBJ2-5|TRBV6-5
ASSYSITQETQY
>TRBJ2-7|TRBV10-3
AISEGHPYEQY
>TRBJ1-6|TRBV3-1/TRBV3-2
ASSQGVRNGNSPLH
>TRBJ2-1|TRBV9
ASSVGGSGVHSYNEQF
>TRBJ1-5|TRBV15
ATSRTTGSNQPQH
>TRBJ2-1|TRBV9
ASSVTSAGYSSYNEQF
>TRBJ1-2|TRBV18
ATTSGQPRYGYT
>TRBJ1-1|TRBV6-1
ASSEVGEGTEAF
>TRBJ1-1|TRBV28
ASSPTTGGKAF
>TRBJ2-2|TRBV21-1
ASSKQGDCTGELF
>TRBJ1-5|TRBV19
ASSIRLGAGGNQPQH
>TRBJ1-5|TRBV12-3/TRBV12-4
ASSLGPGAQH
>TRBJ2-3|TRBV7-2
ASRLAGVSTDTQY
>TRBJ2-7|TRBV7-3
ASSERAGGSVYEQY
>TRBJ1-5|TRBV2
ASDLRTVNQPQH
>TRBJ2-3|TRBV12-3/TRBV12-4
ASSSAGTDTQY
>TRBJ2-7|TRBV28
ASSPYRGPYEQY
>TRBJ2-5|TRBV6-5
ASSFGLAGIQETQY
>TRBJ1-2|TRBV6-1
ASSEAAGANYGYT
>TRBJ1-1|TRBV6-5
ASDVRGGELWAF
>TRBJ1-3|TRBV6-5
ASSYGSGNTIY
>TRBJ1-5|TRBV5-5
ASSHDIAPSNQPQH
>TRBJ1-2|TRBV12-3/TRBV12-4
ASSFRTDYGYT
>TRBJ1-3|TRBV30
AFGAGPNSGNTIY
>TRBJ2-7|TRBV11-2
ASSLLQGYEQY
>TRBJ1-5|TRBV30
AWSLGSSRHQPQH
>TRBJ1-4|TRBV6-5
ASRDTGGVGEKLF
>TRBJ2-3|TRBV21-1
ASSKELWRGFLDTQY
>TRBJ2-3|TRBV7-2
ASSLVSPATDTQY
>TRBJ2-7|TRBV6-5
ASATGVGREQY
>TRBJ2-5|TRBV7-8
ASSSFRAGQGVKETQY
>TRBJ1-4|TRBV28
ASSWTQGRGEKLF
>TRBJ2-1|TRBV7-2
ASSLLVAVSRGQF
>TRBJ1-1|TRBV5-1
ASSGPGQEAF
>TRBJ2-1|TRBV5-1
ASSFLSGGSYNEQF
>TRBJ1-1|TRBV19
ASSIRGQVNTEAF
>TRBJ1-3|TRBV7-2
ASSPNSERSSGNTIY